Sequencing of this TCR beta chain was carried out in a study of vaccination and CD4 T cells after COVID-19. Study as a whole: Overlapping SARS-CoV-2, HCoV-NL63, HCoV-OC43 and HCoV-229E spike peptides were used to stimulate cells. Control cultures were given a CEFX pool, an HIV-1 Nef pool, or no peptide.

A note on this clonotype: Its target is unknown.

At the Johns Hopkins FTIC core, DNA taken from cultured CD4+ T cells was sequenced by way of the Oncomine TCR Beta short-read assay. Scientists extracted genomic DNA from CD4+ T cells grown in culture. TCRdb called the PCR reads again in MiXCR, with one record for every CDR3 protein. The sample consists of approximately 4,600 distinct CDR3 sequences, about a third of them appearing once. The treatment denotes: roughly 10-day PBMC culture with coronavirus spike peptide pools or control peptides (ViraFEST assay). IL-2 at about 9.3 IU/ml and peptide pools at approximately 10 ug/ml were added to PBMCs cultured at roughly 2 million per well. The material sequenced was CD4+ T cells from blood, cultured in vitro. The TCR originated in a human donor who had recovered from COVID-19.

CDR3 sequence (DNA): TGCGCCAGCAGCCGGGGGGTAGCAGGTTCCTACAATGAGCAGTTCTTC. Its protein product is CASSRGVAGSYNEQFF. This chain connects TRBV5-1 to TRBJ2-1, with TRBD2 matching 7 bases. This CDR3 has 16 residues. In germline, CDR1 is SGHRS, CDR2 YFSETQ. J lost 1 base, V lost 4 bases, and 8 bases had no gene match.